This TCR beta chain stems from a study of chemoradiotherapy in HPV16-positive cancers. Study summary: A couple of HPV16-positive patients' cells yielded candidate HPV-specific clones and common motifs.

The CDR3 is 13 residues long. Whole-study findings and limits: Better recurrence-free survival went with HPV-responsive T-cell expansion in HPV16-positive patients. The functional HPV-specific definition rests on just two HPV16-positive patients. Non-HPV-specific T cells did not expand in tumors during treatment, whereas candidate HPV-specific clones and E7-related motifs did.

Here immunoSEQ multiplex PCR was the method, and the copy in TCRdb shows in-frame clones only, minus some. The sample lists about 7,900 clones, around 75% occurring once. This clone has a handful of counts. Its specificity is not known. The chain links TRBV12-1 to TRBJ1-2. TRBV12-1 is given as a pseudogene. The sample was taken from a patient who underwent chemoradiotherapy. The TCR comes from a human donor with HPV-associated anogenital cancer. The CDR3 nucleotides are TGTGCCAGCAGCTTTGCGGTTGGGTATGGCTACACCTTC. Protein: CASSFAVGYGYTF.